These 2 T cell receptor beta chains originate from one sample sequenced in a study of blood T cell repertoires in COVID-19. Measured with immunoSEQ multiplex PCR; TCRdb has only the in-frame clones, and not every one. The sample has about 200,000 clones; less than 90% are singletons. The specimen was peripheral blood. All receptors come from a woman between 45 and 60 years old with acute or convalescent COVID-19.

The sample holds one count of this clone. This sequence joins TRBV9 and TRBJ2-1, with D possibly being TRBD1 (7 bases). The CDR3 length is 14 residues. In germline, CDR1 is SGDLS, CDR2 YYNGEE. Trimming stripped 6 bases from V and 6 bases from J, with 16 bases between. The CDR3 DNA sequence: TGTGCCAGCACCCGAGGGGGCGGGGTCAATGAGCAGTTCTTC. Encoded protein: CASTRGGGVNEQFF.

This chain connects TRBV5-1 to TRBJ2-1; D perhaps matches TRBD2 (6 bases). The germline gives CDR1 SGHRS, CDR2 YFSETQ. The CDR3 loop spans 15 amino acids. The V end lost 0 bases, the J end lost 4 bases, and 11 bases lay between the germline ends. The CDR3 bases are TGCGCCAGCAGCTTGGTAGCGGAAGGGTACAATGAGCAGTTCTTC. Translation gives CASSLVAEGYNEQFF.